Presented here are 20 T cell receptor beta chains from one specimen sequenced in a study of identical twins (TCRdb year 2016). To prepare the library, 5' RACE was applied. Sequencing used an Illumina HiSeq 2000. The public sequencing data were trimmed at Q25 with fastp and processed into clonotypes with MiXCR by TCRdb, which kept only in-frame beta chains. A single entry per CDR3 protein holds the most common genes and DNA from its merged rows. This sample gives nearly 250,000 distinct CDR3 sequences in total; about 7.3% of them show up just once. 3.5% to 4% of the sample is in the top ten clones. The same data also went into a second study, on yellow fever vaccine responses in identical twins.

Sequencing used memory (CD45RO+) T cells sorted from blood. The meaning of the sample's cell subset or site label: CD45RO+ enriched T cells. The origin of the receptors is a woman younger than 30 in good health.

The genes are TRBV6-4 and TRBJ2-1; 13 bases are a match to TRBD2. V was clipped by 5 bases and J by 9 bases; unmatched bases: 7. The germline gives CDR1 MRHNA, CDR2 SNTAGT. CDR3 size: 15 residues. CDR3 in amino acids: CASSLGLAGIGEQFF. CDR3 bases: TGTGCCAGCAGTTTGGGACTAGCGGGAATCGGTGAGCAGTTCTTC.

This clonotype was counted many times. This chain joins TRBV18 and TRBJ1-1; TRBD1 might be the D (6 bases). Trimming removed 5 bases at V and 3 bases at J, with 13 bases between. The CDR3 spans 14 residues. Per the germline V gene, CDR1 is KGHSH and CDR2 is LQKENI. The CDR3 DNA is TGTGCCAGCTCAGGTCTACAGGGTCACACTGAAGCTTTCTTT. This gives the protein CASSGLQGHTEAFF.

This clonotype was recorded many times. The CDR3 loop reads CASSLAYYEQYF. The CDR3 DNA follows: TGTGCCAGCAGCTTGGCCTACTACGAGCAGTACTTC. The chain couples TRBV5-6 to TRBJ2-7; D ambiguous. The germline V gene encodes CDR1 SGHDT and CDR2 YYEEEE. The CDR3 totals 12 residues. Deletions cut 0 bases from V and 3 bases from J, with 4 bases between. Full variable domain (remainder filled in from reference TRBV5-6 and TRBJ2-7): DAGVTQSPTHLIKTRGQQVTLRCSPKSGHDTVSWYQQALGQGPQFIFQYYEEEERQRGNFPDRFSGHQFPNYSSELNVNALLLGDSALYLCASSLAYYEQYFGPGTRLTVT.

This clonotype came up many times. The J gene is TRBJ2-3, the V gene TRBV2; 7 bases fit TRBD2. The germline V gene has CDR1 SNHLY and CDR2 FYNNEI. This CDR3 comprises 14 residues. V gave up 7 bases and J gave up 3 bases; unmatched junction bases: 7. The CDR3, as DNA: TGTGCCAGCATAGCTAGCGGTGTTACAGATACGCAGTATTTT. It codes for CASIASGVTDTQYF.

This clonotype was detected only a few times. This chain joins TRBV24-1 and TRBJ2-2; TRBD2 matches at 11 bases. CDR1 and CDR2 (germline): KGHDR, SFDVKD. This CDR3 is built from 17 residues. After removal of 3 bases from V and 2 bases from J, the junction contained 4 bases not matched to a gene. CDR3 bases: TGTGCCACCAGTGATCCTAGACTAGCGGGAAACACCGGGGAGCTGTTTTTT. Its translation is CATSDPRLAGNTGELFF.

This chain links TRBV5-1 with TRBJ1-1; 7 nucleotides match TRBD1. Losses at the gene ends were 1 base for V and 1 base for J; bases not matched to a gene: 4. From germline, CDR1 is SGHRS and CDR2 YFSETQ. The CDR3 covers 15 residues. CDR3 sequence (DNA): TGCGCCAGCAGCTTGCCGGACAGGTCGAACACTGAAGCTTTCTTT. Translating gives CASSLPDRSNTEAFF.

This clonotype was observed many times. The CDR3 coding sequence is TGCGCCAGCAGCACGGGGTTGGGTACTAGCGGGCTTAATGAGCAGTTCTTC. Its translation is CASSTGLGTSGLNEQFF. V gene TRBV5-1 combines with J gene TRBJ2-1; 9 nucleotides agree with TRBD2. CDR3 length equals 17 residues. Germline V lookup: CDR1 SGHRS, CDR2 YFSETQ. V lost 4 bases and J lost 7; bases outside the gene matches: 15.

The chain links TRBV25-1 to TRBJ1-1; the D gene is possibly TRBD1 (6 bases). V gave up 3 bases and J gave up 2 bases, with 13 bases separating them. Germline-derived CDR1 and CDR2 are MGHDK and SYGVNS. This CDR3 region has 15 residues. For the CDR3, the DNA is TGTGCCAGCAGTGACGCCCGGACAGCAAACACTGAAGCTTTCTTT. It is translated as CASSDARTANTEAFF.

The V gene is TRBV18, the J gene TRBJ2-7; 11 nucleotides match TRBD1. Germline V gene sequence: CDR1 KGHSH, CDR2 LQKENI. J lost 7 bases, V lost 6 bases, and 8 bases had no gene match. The CDR3 is 14 residues long. This CDR3 is CASSSGQGVWEQYV. The CDR3 DNA is TGTGCCAGCTCCTCGGGACAGGGGGTCTGGGAGCAGTACGTC.

This chain joins TRBV27 and TRBJ2-1, with 8 bases fitting TRBD2. The germline CDR1 and CDR2 sequences are MNHEY and SMNVEV (reference sequence). This CDR3 is 14 amino acids long. V was pared by 2 bases and J by 7 bases, with 4 bases of the junction left unmatched. The CDR3 reads CASSLRGGVNEQFF. In nucleotides, the CDR3 is TGTGCCAGCAGTTTACGGGGGGGAGTAAATGAGCAGTTCTTC.

The chain carries TRBV6-1 and TRBJ1-1; D is undetermined. V was pared by 5 bases and J by 0 bases, with 10 bases between. The V gene's germline CDR1 is MNHNS and CDR2 SASEGT. The CDR3 is 14 amino acids. CDR3 DNA sequence: TGTGCCAGCAGTATAGGAAGCTTGAACACTGAAGCTTTCTTT. Encoded protein: CASSIGSLNTEAFF.

This clonotype was detected many times. The chain combines TRBV3-1 with TRBJ1-6, with D maybe TRBD1 (5 bases). Per germline, CDR1 LGHDT and CDR2 YNNKEL (reference sequence). V lost 6 bases to trimming and J lost 8 bases, with 20 bases between them. CDR3 size: 16 residues. CDR3 residues: CASRRGSGSNHSPLHF. The CDR3 DNA follows: TGTGCCAGCAGACGCGGTTCAGGGTCGAATCATTCACCCCTCCACTTT.

V gene TRBV27 combines with J gene TRBJ1-1; TRBD1 agrees at 8 bases. Per germline, CDR1 MNHEY and CDR2 SMNVEV (reference sequence). V was pared by 8 bases and J by 7 bases, with 9 bases of the junction left unmatched. The CDR3 contains 13 residues. Here the CDR3 DNA reads TGTGCCAGCGGAAGCGACAGGGGTCTTGAAGCTTTCTTT. This translates into CASGSDRGLEAFF.

This clonotype was picked up many times. The chain is built from TRBV10-3 and TRBJ2-1; D is unresolved. CDR3 length: 15 amino acids. Germline lookup yields CDR1 ENHRY and CDR2 SYGVKD. V shed 0 bases and J shed 9 bases, with 15 bases lying between them. CDR3 in amino acids: CAISESTLKLGEQFF. In DNA form, the CDR3 reads TGTGCCATCAGTGAGTCGACCCTAAAGCTCGGTGAGCAGTTCTTC.

V gene TRBV2 combines with J gene TRBJ2-3, with 10 bases identical to TRBD2. The V and J ends lost 4 bases and 3 bases, in that order; junction bases with no gene match: 4. The CDR3 has 15 residues. Looked up from germline, CDR1 is SNHLY and CDR2 is FYNNEI. The CDR3 loop reads CASSGVAGGTDTQYF. The CDR3 nucleotides read TGTGCCAGCAGTGGGGTAGCGGGAGGAACAGATACGCAGTATTTT.

This clonotype was counted only a few times. The rearrangement links TRBV2 to TRBJ1-5, with D possibly TRBD1 on 5 matching bases. This CDR3 region has 13 residues. CDR1 is SNHLY, CDR2 FYNNEI, per germline. V lost 4 bases and J lost 6, with 10 bases in between. Written as DNA, the CDR3 is TGTGCCAGCAGTGGCAGGGTTGGTCAGCCCCAGCATTTT. Translation: CASSGRVGQPQHF.

This clonotype was observed a handful of times. This chain uses TRBV7-8 with TRBJ1-3; D might be TRBD1 (5 bases). The germline V gene has CDR1 SGHVS and CDR2 FQNEAQ. The germline V and J ends were trimmed by 5 bases and 0 bases, with 14 bases remaining between them. The CDR3 loop spans 16 amino acids. CDR3 amino acids: CASSPGTASSGNTIYF. The CDR3 DNA sequence: TGTGCCAGCAGCCCTGGGACCGCGAGCTCTGGAAACACCATATATTTT.

The chain joins TRBV6-5 to TRBJ2-3; 13 nucleotides match TRBD2. The J segment lost 8 bases and the V segment lost 2 bases, leaving 10 bases of the junction unmatched. The CDR3 sequence is 17 residues long. Looked up from germline, CDR1 is MNHEY and CDR2 is SVGAGI. The CDR3 reads CASSYVGTSGEGGTQYF. As DNA, the CDR3 is TGTGCCAGCAGTTACGTTGGGACTAGCGGGGAGGGGGGTACGCAGTATTTT.

The chain uses TRBV13 and TRBJ1-1, with D possibly being TRBD1 (5 bases). V was pared by 2 bases and J by 1 base, with 14 bases between. The CDR3 sequence is 16 residues long. Germline V gene lookup returns CDR1 PRHDT and CDR2 FYEKMQ (reference sequence). In nucleotides, the CDR3 is TGTGCCAGCAGCTTACCCGGGACGGGGAAGAACACTGAAGCTTTCTTT. This encodes CASSLPGTGKNTEAFF.

This clonotype was counted many times. The rearrangement links TRBV12-3 or TRBV12-4 to TRBJ1-5; 8 bases are shared with TRBD1. V shed 8 bases, J shed 1 base, and the junction held 4 bases outside the gene matches. The CDR3 spans 14 residues. CDR3 region: CASAGQGSNQPQHF. In DNA, the CDR3 is TGTGCCAGCGCTGGACAGGGCAGCAATCAGCCCCAGCATTTT.